The entry below describes one TCR beta chain. Its antigen is not identified. The data derive from a study of cytomegalovirus exposure and HLA in healthy donors. Study-level points and caveats: With later analysis, a missense DCLRE1C variant became linked to TCR beta V- and J-gene trimming. It was likely that a cluster of highly shared sequence variants was a sequencing artifact. Among donors in an Asian-associated ancestry cluster, a later analysis reportedly found fewer N-insertions than the roughly 700-donor mean.

It was with 60 Vbeta and 13 Jbeta primers that the PCR ran. The assay was immunoSEQ multiplex PCR, and TCRdb's table has in-frame clones only and misses some. The table lists fewer than 250,000 clones, approximately 83% of them singletons, with roughly a tenth in the top ten. V lost 5 bases, J lost 3 bases, and 11 bases lay in between. The CDR3 extends over 14 amino acids. CDR1 and CDR2 (germline): SGDLS, YYNGEE. Likely unrecorded immune exposures existed in these nominally healthy donors. The sample comprised PBMCs. V and J are TRBV9 and TRBJ1-4, with D possibly TRBD1 on 5 matching bases. The sequence came from a woman aged 45-65 years in good health and CMV-seropositive. The CDR3 is CASSADSSNEKLFF. Written as DNA, the CDR3 is TGTGCCAGCAGTGCAGACAGCTCTAATGAAAAACTGTTTTTT. Full variable domain (remainder filled in from reference TRBV9 and TRBJ1-4): DSGVTQTPKHLITATGQRVTLRCSPRSGDLSVYWYQQSLDQGLQFLIQYYNGEERAKGNILERFSAQQFPDLHSELNLSSLELGDSALYFCASSADSSNEKLFFGSGTQLSVL.